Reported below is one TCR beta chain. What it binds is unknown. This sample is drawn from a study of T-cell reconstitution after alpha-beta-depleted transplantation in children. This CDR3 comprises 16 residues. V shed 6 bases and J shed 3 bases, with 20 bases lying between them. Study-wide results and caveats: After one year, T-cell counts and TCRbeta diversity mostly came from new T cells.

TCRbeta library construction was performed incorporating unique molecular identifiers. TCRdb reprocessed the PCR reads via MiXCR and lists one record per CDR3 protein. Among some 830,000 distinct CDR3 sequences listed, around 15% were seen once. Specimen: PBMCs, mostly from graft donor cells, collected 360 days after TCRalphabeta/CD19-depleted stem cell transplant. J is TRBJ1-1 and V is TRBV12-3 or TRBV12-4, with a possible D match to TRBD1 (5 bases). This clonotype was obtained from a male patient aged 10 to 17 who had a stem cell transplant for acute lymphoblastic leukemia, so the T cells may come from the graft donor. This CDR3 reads CASSLGAGLRDTEAFF. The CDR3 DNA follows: TGTGCCAGCAGCCTTGGGGCGGGGCTGAGGGACACTGAAGCTTTCTTT.